This is a list of T cell receptor beta chains from one sample in a study of blood T cells in healthy people across ages. TCRdb used MiXCR to reprocess the 5' RACE reads, holding one entry per CDR3 protein. Found here are 1.5 million to 2 million distinct CDR3 sequences, under 30% of them singletons; the top ten hold 7.7%. The sequenced sample consisted of blood. The receptors here all came from a young woman in good health. Both conserved end residues are part of each CDR3. Fields, in order: J gene, clone size, V gene, D gene, CDR3 DNA, CDR3 protein. D genes are given only for firm matches. Only part of the rows carry a size: once, few, many, or a class if the clone is expanded.

J: TRBJ1-2; size: .; V: TRBV5-5; D: .; DNA: TGTGCCAGCAGCTCAGGGACGGCCTCGGGCAATGGCTACACCTTC; CDR3: CASSSGTASGNGYTF
J: TRBJ1-5; size: .; V: TRBV20-1; D: .; DNA: TGCAGTGCTAGAGGACAAACCAATTATAGCAATCAGCCCCAGCATTTT; CDR3: CSARGQTNYSNQPQHF
J: TRBJ1-3; size: .; V: TRBV5-1; D: .; DNA: TGCGCCAGCAGCCCCAGGCGCTCTGGAAACACCATATATTTT; CDR3: CASSPRRSGNTIYF
J: TRBJ2-5; size: few; V: TRBV7-9; D: .; DNA: TGTGCCAGTAGCTTGGCGGGGGCCCAGACCCAGTACTTC; CDR3: CASSLAGAQTQYF
J: TRBJ2-5; size: many; V: TRBV10-1; D: TRBD1; DNA: TGCGCCAGCAGGGGGACAGGGGTGGAGGAGACCCAGTACTTC; CDR3: CASRGTGVEETQYF
J: TRBJ1-2; size: .; V: TRBV6-5; D: .; DNA: TGTGCCAGCAGTTACAAGACAAGGATCAACGGCTACACCTTC; CDR3: CASSYKTRINGYTF
J: TRBJ1-1; size: .; V: TRBV12-3/TRBV12-4; D: .; DNA: TGTGCCAGCAGTCGTCCCCCTGAAGCTTTCTTT; CDR3: CASSRPPEAFF
J: TRBJ2-2; size: few; V: TRBV7-2; D: .; DNA: TGTGTCAGCAGCGGCTCGCTTGGCACCGGGGAGCTGTTTTTT; CDR3: CVSSGSLGTGELFF
J: TRBJ2-3; size: once; V: TRBV12-3/TRBV12-4; D: .; DNA: TGTGCCAGCAGTTCGGCGGCACACAAAACAGATACGGAGTATTTT; CDR3: CASSSAAHKTDTEYF
J: TRBJ2-3; size: few; V: TRBV19; D: .; DNA: TGTGCCAGTAGTACCCTATACCTTCTGGGCACAGATACGCAGTATTTT; CDR3: CASSTLYLLGTDTQYF